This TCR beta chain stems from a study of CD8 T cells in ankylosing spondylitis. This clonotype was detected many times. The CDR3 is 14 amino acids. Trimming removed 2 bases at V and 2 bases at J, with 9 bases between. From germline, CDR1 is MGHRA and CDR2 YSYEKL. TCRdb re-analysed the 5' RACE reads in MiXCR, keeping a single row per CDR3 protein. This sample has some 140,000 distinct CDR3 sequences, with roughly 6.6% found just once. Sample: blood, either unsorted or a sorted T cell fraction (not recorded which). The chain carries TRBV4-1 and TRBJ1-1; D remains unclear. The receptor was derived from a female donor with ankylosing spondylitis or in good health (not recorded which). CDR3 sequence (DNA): TGCGCCAGCAGCCAACCCCGGGAAAACACTGAAGCTTTCTTT. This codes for CASSQPRENTEAFF.